This TCR beta chain is drawn from a study of T cells after yellow fever vaccination. Findings of the study overall: Peaking on day 5 versus 15, the secondary response was faster but weaker.

One entry per CDR3 protein results from TCRdb running MiXCR on the 5' RACE reads. The sample records some 150,000 distinct CDR3 sequences, roughly a tenth being singletons. The V gene's germline CDR1 is SQVTM and CDR2 ANQGSEA. Trimming shortened V by 7 bases and J by 4 bases, and 20 bases separated the two germline ends. The CDR3 sequence is 15 residues long. This clonotype has a handful of counts. Its target is unknown. The V gene is TRBV29-1, the J gene TRBJ1-3; D is perhaps TRBD1 (5 bases). Sequenced material: CD8+ T cells sorted from PBMCs, taken 45 days after the yellow fever booster vaccination. This sequence originates from a man between 18 and 29 years old who received the YFV17D yellow fever vaccine. The CDR3 DNA is TGCAGCGCTCTCCGATTGGGGGGAAGAGGAAACACCATATATTTT. Its protein product is CSALRLGGRGNTIYF. Complete variable domain (other parts from reference TRBV29-1 and TRBJ1-3): SAVISQKPSRDICQRGTSLTIQCQVDSQVTMMFWYRQQPGQSLTLIATANQGSEATYESGFVIDKFPISRPNLTFSTLTVSNMSPEDSSIYLCSALRLGGRGNTIYFGEGSWLTVV.